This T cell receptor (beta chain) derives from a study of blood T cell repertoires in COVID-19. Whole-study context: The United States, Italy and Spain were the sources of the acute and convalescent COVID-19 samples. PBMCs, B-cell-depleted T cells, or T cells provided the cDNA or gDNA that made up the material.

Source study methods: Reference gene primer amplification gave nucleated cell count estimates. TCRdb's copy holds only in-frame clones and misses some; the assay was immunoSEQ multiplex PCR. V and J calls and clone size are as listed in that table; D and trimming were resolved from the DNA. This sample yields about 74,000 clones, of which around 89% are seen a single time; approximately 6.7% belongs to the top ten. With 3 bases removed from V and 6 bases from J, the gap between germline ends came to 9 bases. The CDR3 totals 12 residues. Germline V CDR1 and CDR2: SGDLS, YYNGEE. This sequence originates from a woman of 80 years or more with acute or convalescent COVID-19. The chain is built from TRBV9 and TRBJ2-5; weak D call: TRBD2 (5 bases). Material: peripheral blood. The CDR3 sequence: CASSGEIKTQYF. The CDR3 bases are TGTGCCAGCAGCGGGGAGATAAAGACCCAGTACTTC.